Described below is a single TCR beta chain sequence and its context. As yet, its antigen is unknown. This CDR3 spans 15 amino acids. The V end lost 6 bases, the J end lost 0 bases, and 15 bases lay between the germline ends. Germline CDR1 and CDR2: MDHEN and SYDVKM. This sample is drawn from a study of identical twins. Unique molecular identifiers were present on cDNA, and template switching added a universal primer site. TCRdb analysed the 5' RACE reads with MiXCR anew, one entry per CDR3 protein. The data show about 530,000 distinct CDR3 sequences, approximately 20% seen once. Study-level points and caveats: Weaker excess sharing between twins was seen in beta out-of-frame sequences.

The same sample was also studied in work on yellow fever vaccine responses in identical twins.

The TCR comes from a woman between 18 and 29 years old in good health. The sequencing input was CD4+ T cells sorted from blood. V usage is TRBV28 and J usage is TRBJ2-7; D might be TRBD1 (6 bases). The CDR3 region has the DNA TGTGCCAGCAGACGCCGGGACACTGACTCCTACGAGCAGTACTTC. This encodes CASRRRDTDSYEQYF. The full variable domain, completed using reference TRBV28 and TRBJ2-7, is DVKVTQSSRYLVKRTGEKVFLECVQDMDHENMFWYRQDPGLGLRLIYFSYDVKMKEKGDIPEGYSVSREKKERFSLILESASTNQTSMYLCASRRRDTDSYEQYFGPGTRLTVT.